The rows below give T cell receptor beta chains drawn from one sample of a study of T cell repertoires in cytomegalovirus infection. TCRdb ran MiXCR on the reads and lists one entry per CDR3 protein. The repertoire holds approximately 990,000 distinct CDR3 sequences, with 31% as singletons. Their antigens remain unidentified. The sample here was cultured CD8+ T cells from PBMCs, taken from culture after CMV antigen stimulation. These receptors all come from a human donor in good health (CMV status not recorded). Some clones in this sample may be carry-over from other donors' samples. The CDR3 runs from the conserved cysteine through the conserved F or W. A D gene is named only where the DNA matches it firmly. The size entry is marked missing in some rows and otherwise reads once, few, many or a size class.

clone size | D gene | J gene | V gene | CDR3 protein | CDR3 DNA
many | TRBD1 | TRBJ1-2 | TRBV6-1 | CASSDKTGTAGYGYTF | TGTGCCAGCAGTGACAAGACAGGGACCGCGGGCTATGGCTACACCTTC
once | . | TRBJ1-1 | TRBV6-6 | CATQGYAEAFF | TGTGCCACCCAGGGGTACGCTGAAGCTTTCTTT
. | TRBD1 | TRBJ2-2 | TRBV24-1 | CATSDIEVGQENTGELFF | TGTGCCACCAGTGACATTGAGGTTGGACAGGAGAACACCGGGGAGCTGTTTTTT
many | . | TRBJ1-6 | TRBV7-8 | CASSSGLPLHF | TGTGCCAGCAGCTCCGGGCTACCCCTCCACTTT
few | . | TRBJ2-5 | TRBV7-9 | CASSNSRAFQETQYF | TGTGCCAGCAGCAACTCGAGAGCGTTCCAAGAGACCCAGTACTTC
few | . | TRBJ2-1 | TRBV15 | CATSRTREQFF | TGTGCCACCAGCAGAACTCGAGAGCAGTTCTTC
. | . | TRBJ1-2 | TRBV10-3 | CAISAGRSYGYTF | TGTGCCATCAGTGCGGGGCGAAGCTATGGCTACACCTTC
. | . | TRBJ2-2 | TRBV7-2 | CASSFERRGLVTGELFF | TGTGCCAGCAGCTTCGAACGGAGGGGCTTAGTCACCGGGGAGCTGTTTTTT
few | TRBD2 | TRBJ2-3 | TRBV7-8 | CASSFAGGGGGDTQYF | TGTGCCAGCAGCTTTGCGGGAGGGGGCGGTGGAGATACGCAGTATTTT
few | . | TRBJ2-2 | TRBV15 | CATSREMNTGELFF | TGTGCCACCAGCAGAGAAATGAACACCGGGGAGCTGTTTTTT
. | TRBD2 | TRBJ2-1 | TRBV20-1 | CSTRDRRGGRYNEQFF | TGCAGTACTAGAGATAGGCGGGGGGGTCGCTACAATGAGCAGTTCTTC
few | . | TRBJ2-3 | TRBV6-2/TRBV6-3 | CASSYSTTRYTDTQYF | TGTGCCAGCAGTTACTCAACAACTAGGTACACAGATACGCAGTATTTT
. | . | TRBJ1-5 | TRBV7-2 | CASSLSTGEAQPQHF | TGTGCCAGCAGCTTGTCGACAGGAGAAGCTCAGCCCCAGCATTTT
. | . | TRBJ2-3 | TRBV7-6 | CASSLEAWDTQYF | TGTGCTAGCAGCTTAGAAGCGTGGGATACGCAGTATTTT
. | TRBD1 | TRBJ1-3 | TRBV11-2 | CASSPTSGTGEDGYSGNTIYF | TGTGCCAGCAGCCCGACGTCCGGGACAGGGGAGGATGGGTACTCTGGAAACACCATATATTTT
few | . | TRBJ1-2 | TRBV3-1 | CASSAGSIGDTF | TGTGCCAGCAGCGCCGGGTCAATCGGGGACACCTTC
. | . | TRBJ1-1 | TRBV5-5 | CASTGGVHTEAFF | TGTGCCAGCACTGGGGGCGTACACACTGAAGCTTTCTTT
few | . | TRBJ1-4 | TRBV7-9 | CASRQTGDEKLFF | TGTGCCAGCAGACAGACCGGAGACGAAAAACTGTTTTTT
once | . | TRBJ2-6 | TRBV29-1 | CSATGANVLTF | TGCAGCGCCACCGGGGCCAACGTCCTGACTTTC
many | TRBD1 | TRBJ1-2 | TRBV2 | CASIGQGTYGYTF | TGTGCCAGCATTGGACAGGGAACTTATGGCTACACCTTC
few | . | TRBJ2-1 | TRBV6-6 | CASSSADSTRGQFF | TGTGCCAGCAGTTCCGCGGACTCAACTAGGGGGCAGTTCTTC
many | . | TRBJ2-2 | TRBV12-3/TRBV12-4 | CASSFDLLRGNTGELFF | TGTGCCAGCAGTTTTGACCTCTTGAGGGGGAACACCGGGGAGCTGTTTTTT
many | . | TRBJ2-1 | TRBV7-6 | CASSLEGDNEQFF | TGTGCCAGCAGCTTAGAGGGGGACAATGAGCAGTTCTTC
. | TRBD1 | TRBJ1-4 | TRBV9 | CASSPGGDRGGTNEKLFF | TGTGCCAGCAGCCCCGGAGGGGACAGGGGAGGGACTAATGAAAAACTGTTTTTT
many | TRBD2 | TRBJ2-1 | TRBV7-6 | CASSLVRTSGALPSYNEQFF | TGTGCCAGCAGCTTAGTTCGGACTAGCGGGGCTCTACCCTCCTACAATGAGCAGTTCTTC
few | . | TRBJ2-5 | TRBV4-3 | CASSDGIWETQYF | TGCGCCAGCAGCGACGGTATCTGGGAGACCCAGTACTTC
. | TRBD1 | TRBJ1-2 | TRBV3-1 | CASSPGQGWYGYTF | TGTGCCAGCAGCCCCGGACAGGGTTGGTATGGCTACACCTTC
. | . | TRBJ2-3 | TRBV6-1 | CASSGIEGADTQYF | TGTGCCAGCAGTGGAATAGAGGGGGCAGATACGCAGTATTTT
. | TRBD1 | TRBJ2-2 | TRBV7-2 | CASSSENRGDTGELFF | TGTGCCAGCAGCTCAGAAAACAGGGGAGACACCGGGGAGCTGTTTTTT
. | . | TRBJ2-1 | TRBV29-1 | CSVGWGSYNEQFF | TGCAGCGTTGGTTGGGGTTCCTACAATGAGCAGTTCTTC
. | TRBD1 | TRBJ1-3 | TRBV20-1 | CSARGFTGGLNTIYF | TGCAGTGCTAGAGGGTTTACAGGGGGCTTGAACACCATATATTTT
few | TRBD1 | TRBJ2-3 | TRBV12-5 | CASGFGTGDSTDTQYF | TGTGCTAGTGGTTTCGGGACAGGAGATAGCACAGATACGCAGTATTTT
. | . | TRBJ2-6 | TRBV6-1 | CATLGGANVLTF | TGTGCCACCTTAGGTGGGGCCAACGTCCTGACTTTC
few | . | TRBJ1-1 | TRBV10-3 | CAISDSPTLNTEAFF | TGTGCCATCAGCGACAGTCCTACCCTGAACACTGAAGCTTTCTTT
few | . | TRBJ1-1 | TRBV6-2/TRBV6-3 | CATFKKNTEAFF | TGTGCCACCTTTAAAAAAAACACTGAAGCTTTCTTT
. | TRBD1 | TRBJ1-1 | TRBV4-1 | CASTRQGNTEAFF | TGCGCCAGCACCCGACAGGGGAACACTGAAGCTTTCTTT
few | TRBD2 | TRBJ2-7 | TRBV5-4 | CASSPRAAGGYEQYF | TGTGCCAGCAGCCCCCGTGCAGCGGGGGGCTACGAGCAGTACTTC
many | TRBD2 | TRBJ2-3 | TRBV5-4 | CASSPLAGGHRDTQYF | TGTGCCAGCAGCCCGCTAGCGGGGGGCCACCGGGATACGCAGTATTTT
. | . | TRBJ2-1 | TRBV7-9 | CASSSGTGWQFF | TGTGCCAGCAGCTCCGGGACGGGTTGGCAGTTCTTC
few | . | TRBJ2-5 | TRBV9 | CASSPRGGPQETQYF | TGTGCCAGCAGCCCTAGGGGAGGTCCCCAAGAGACCCAGTACTTC
many | TRBD1 | TRBJ1-4 | TRBV6-1 | CASRGQGNEKLFF | TGTGCCAGCAGGGGACAGGGTAATGAAAAACTGTTTTTT
few | TRBD1 | TRBJ1-2 | TRBV12-3/TRBV12-4 | CASILGQGDGYTF | TGTGCCAGCATCCTTGGACAGGGGGACGGCTACACCTTC